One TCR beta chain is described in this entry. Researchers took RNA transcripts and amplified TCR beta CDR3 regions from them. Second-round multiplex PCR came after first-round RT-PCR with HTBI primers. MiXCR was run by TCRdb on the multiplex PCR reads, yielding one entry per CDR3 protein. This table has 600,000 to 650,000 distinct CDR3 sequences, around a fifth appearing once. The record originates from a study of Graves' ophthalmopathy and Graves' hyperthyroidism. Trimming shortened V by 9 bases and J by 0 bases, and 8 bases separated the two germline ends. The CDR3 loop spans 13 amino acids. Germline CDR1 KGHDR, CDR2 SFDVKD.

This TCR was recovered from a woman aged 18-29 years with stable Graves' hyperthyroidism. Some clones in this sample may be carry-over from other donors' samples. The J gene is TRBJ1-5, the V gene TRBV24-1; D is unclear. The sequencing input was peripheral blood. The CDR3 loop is CATPRVSNQPQHF. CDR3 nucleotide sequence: TGTGCCACCCCTAGGGTTAGCAATCAGCCCCAGCATTTT.